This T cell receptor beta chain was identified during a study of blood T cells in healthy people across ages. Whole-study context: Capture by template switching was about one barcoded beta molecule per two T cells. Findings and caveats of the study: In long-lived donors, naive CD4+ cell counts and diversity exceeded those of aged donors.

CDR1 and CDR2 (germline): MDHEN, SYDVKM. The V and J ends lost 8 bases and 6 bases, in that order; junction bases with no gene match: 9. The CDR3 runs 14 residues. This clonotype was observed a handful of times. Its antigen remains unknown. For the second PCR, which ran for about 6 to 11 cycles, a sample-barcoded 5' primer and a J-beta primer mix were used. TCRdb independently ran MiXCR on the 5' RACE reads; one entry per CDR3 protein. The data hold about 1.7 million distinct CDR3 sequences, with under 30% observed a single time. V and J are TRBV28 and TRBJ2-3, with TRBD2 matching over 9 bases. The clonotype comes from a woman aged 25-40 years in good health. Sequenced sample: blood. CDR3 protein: CASGLAGRWDTQYF. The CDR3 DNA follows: TGTGCCAGCGGTCTAGCGGGGAGATGGGATACGCAGTATTTT.